This TCR beta chain was identified in a study of shared clonotypes between healthy human individuals. Free of recent acute infections or vaccinations, the donors were healthy HIV-negative adults. Negatively enriched CD4+ T cells were divided by CD45RA into naive and memory. The CDR3 is 13 residues long. Deletions cut 4 bases from V and 8 bases from J, with 13 bases between. Germline CDR1 and CDR2: SGHRS and YFSETQ. Assay used: immunoSEQ multiplex PCR; TCRdb lists only in-frame clones, some missing. The sample includes about 2.4 million clones, 80% to 95% of them seen just once. Regarding this clone: No antigen is known for it.

Study-wide findings and caveats: With a handful of donors compared, 5% to 5.5% of naive CD4 clonotypes were shared.

The source is a man aged 18 to 30 in good health. Some clones in this sample may be carry-over from other donors' samples. The sample comprised naive CD4+ T cells from PBMCs. Sample subset: CD45RA+ positively selected. The chain uses TRBV5-1 and TRBJ2-1; D remains unclear. The CDR3 here is CASSLGEVDEQFF. CDR3 nucleotides: TGCGCCAGCAGCCTAGGAGAAGTCGATGAGCAGTTCTTC.